The T cell receptor (beta chain) under discussion was sequenced for a study of T cell clonotyping in hematopoietic cell transplantation. Regarding this clone: The antigen is undetermined.

Study findings and constraints: Few recipient clonotypes overlapped donors; over 97% were de novo at given depth.

The V and J ends lost 7 bases and 0 bases respectively, with 12 bases between them. Germline-derived CDR1 and CDR2 are LNHDA and SQIVND (reference sequence). This CDR3 spans 14 amino acids. The table came from immunoSEQ multiplex PCR; TCRdb's copy has only in-frame clones and leaves some out. The data hold fewer than 40,000 clones, with over 80% observed a single time. The clonotype was recovered from a woman between 40 and 50 years old in good health. Some clones in this sample may be carry-over from other donors' samples. V gene TRBV19 combines with J gene TRBJ1-2; D is undetermined. Sequenced material: peripheral blood mononuclear cells. The CDR3 DNA sequence: TGTGCCAGTACAGCCCGCCCGGCTAACTATGGCTACACCTTC. This encodes CASTARPANYGYTF.